This TCR beta chain was captured in a study of blood T cell repertoires in COVID-19. The wider study: The analysed material was cDNA or gDNA that came from T cells, B-cell-depleted T cells, or PBMCs.

Data came from immunoSEQ multiplex PCR; TCRdb stores just in-frame clones and leaves some out. The sample lists 150,000 to 200,000 clones, 80% occurring once. Trimming pared 4 bases from V and 8 bases from J, leaving 11 bases between. The V gene's germline CDR1 is LGHNA and CDR2 YNFKEQ. CDR3 size: 12 residues. Source material: peripheral blood. This chain connects TRBV4-2 to TRBJ1-1, with a weak D call TRBD1 (5 bases). This receptor was taken from a man between 60 and 75 years old with acute or convalescent COVID-19. CDR3 nucleotides: TGTGCCAGCAGCCCGGGGGTATCCGAAGCTTTCTTT. Translation gives CASSPGVSEAFF.